This T cell receptor (beta chain) was profiled in a study of CD8+ T cells in alopecia areata. Overall study context: Tofacitinib lasted 6 to 18 months, then 6 months off drug. Scalp area affected, as a percentage, set the severity score of treated patients. Findings and caveats of the study: Sequencing of scalp samples also includes resident alphabeta T cells from normal skin. Across lesional scalp, and particularly alopecia totalis/universalis, clonality surpassed that of normal scalp.

V was cut by 4 bases and J by 2 bases, with 15 bases left in between. The CDR3 sequence is 16 residues long. Germline-derived CDR1 and CDR2 are MNHEY and SVGAGI. Sequencing used cDNA as its template, made by extracting RNA and reverse transcribing it. This table comes from immunoSEQ multiplex PCR, and its TCRdb copy is limited to in-frame clones, with some not included. The sample has under 150,000 clones, 56% seen once. About this clone itself: Its antigen is still unknown.

Treatment meaning: oral pan-JAK inhibitor, 5-10 mg twice daily. The sequence derives from a human donor with alopecia areata. V is TRBV6-5 and J is TRBJ2-1, with a possible D match to TRBD2 (5 bases). Sequenced material: CD4+ T cells sorted from blood, taken at week 24, from a patient treated with tofacitinib. CDR3 sequence: CASSFTRAGTYNEQFF. As DNA, the CDR3 is TGTGCCAGCAGTTTCACACGGGCGGGTACCTACAATGAGCAGTTCTTC.